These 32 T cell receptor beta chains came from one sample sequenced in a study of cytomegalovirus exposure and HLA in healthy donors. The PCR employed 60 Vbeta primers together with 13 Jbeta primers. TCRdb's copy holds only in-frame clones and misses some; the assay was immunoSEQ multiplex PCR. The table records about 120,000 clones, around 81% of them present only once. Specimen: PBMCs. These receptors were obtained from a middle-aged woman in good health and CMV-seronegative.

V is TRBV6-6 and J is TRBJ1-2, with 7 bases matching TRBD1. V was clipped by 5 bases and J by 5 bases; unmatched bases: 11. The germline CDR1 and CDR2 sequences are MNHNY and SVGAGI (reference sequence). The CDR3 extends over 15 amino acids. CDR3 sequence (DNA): TGTGCCAGCAGTCCCCCGGAGGGACAGCGGTATGGCTACACCTTC. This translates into CASSPPEGQRYGYTF.

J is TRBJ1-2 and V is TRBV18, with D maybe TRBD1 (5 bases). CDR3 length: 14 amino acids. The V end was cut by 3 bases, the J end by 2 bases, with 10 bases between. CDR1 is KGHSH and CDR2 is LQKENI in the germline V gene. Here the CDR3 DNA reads TGTGCCAGCTCACCGGGGACTTCCAACTATGGCTACACCTTC. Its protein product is CASSPGTSNYGYTF.

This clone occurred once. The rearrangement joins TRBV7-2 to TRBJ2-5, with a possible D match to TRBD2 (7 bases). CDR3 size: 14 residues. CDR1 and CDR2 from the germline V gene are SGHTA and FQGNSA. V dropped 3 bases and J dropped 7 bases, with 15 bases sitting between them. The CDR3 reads CASSFEGGVGTQYF. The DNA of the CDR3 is TGTGCCAGCAGCTTCGAGGGGGGGGTGGGGACCCAGTACTTC.

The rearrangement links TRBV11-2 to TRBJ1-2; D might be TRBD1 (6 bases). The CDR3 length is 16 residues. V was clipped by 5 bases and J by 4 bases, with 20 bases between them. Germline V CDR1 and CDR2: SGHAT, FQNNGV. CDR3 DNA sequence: TGTGCCAGCAGCCTCACGGCGGGGGGGCACGTCTATGGCTACACCTTC. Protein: CASSLTAGGHVYGYTF.

CDR3 in DNA: TGTGCCAGTAGTATCGGAGGTGCCAAACTGTTTTTT. Translation gives CASSIGGAKLFF. The chain employs TRBV19 and TRBJ1-4; no clear D. There are 12 residues in the CDR3. Trimming stripped 3 bases from V and 11 bases from J, with 10 bases between. CDR1 LNHDA and CDR2 SQIVND come from the germline V gene (reference sequence).

The CDR3 loop reads CASSLAVRTDTQYF. CDR3 DNA: TGTGCCAGCAGCTTGGCCGTCCGCACAGATACGCAGTATTTT. The chain is built from TRBV5-4 and TRBJ2-3; the D is unclear. The CDR3 is 14 residues long. The germline gives CDR1 SGHNT, CDR2 YYREEE (reference sequence). V lost 0 bases, J lost 1 base, and 6 bases lay in between.

The CDR3, as DNA: TGCGCCAGCAGCTTTTCGCTAGCTACAGATACGCAGTATTTT. Residues: CASSFSLATDTQYF. The chain has TRBV5-1 and TRBJ2-3, with TRBD2 as a possible D gene (5 bases). Germline V gives CDR1 SGHRS, CDR2 YFSETQ. The CDR3 length is 14 residues. Trimming took 2 bases from V and 3 from J, leaving 10 bases between them.

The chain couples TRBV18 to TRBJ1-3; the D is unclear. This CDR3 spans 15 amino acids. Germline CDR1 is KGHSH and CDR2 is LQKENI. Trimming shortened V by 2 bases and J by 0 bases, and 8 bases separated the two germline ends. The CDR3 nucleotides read TGTGCCAGCTCACCAGGCCGGGTCTCTGGAAACACCATATATTTT. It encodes CASSPGRVSGNTIYF.

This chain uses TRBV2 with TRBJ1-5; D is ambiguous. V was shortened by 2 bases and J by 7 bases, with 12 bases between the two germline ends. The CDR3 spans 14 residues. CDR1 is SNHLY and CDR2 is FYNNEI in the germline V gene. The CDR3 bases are TGTGCCAGCAGTGAAAAAGGAGGGAGCCAGCCCCAGCATTTT. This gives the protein CASSEKGGSQPQHF.

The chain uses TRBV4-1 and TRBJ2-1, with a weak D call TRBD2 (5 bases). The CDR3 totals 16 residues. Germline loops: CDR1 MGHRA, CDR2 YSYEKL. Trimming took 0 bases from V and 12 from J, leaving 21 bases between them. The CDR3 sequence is CASSQDQGFPPSGQFF. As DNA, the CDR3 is TGCGCCAGCAGCCAAGATCAAGGATTCCCTCCGAGCGGGCAGTTCTTC.

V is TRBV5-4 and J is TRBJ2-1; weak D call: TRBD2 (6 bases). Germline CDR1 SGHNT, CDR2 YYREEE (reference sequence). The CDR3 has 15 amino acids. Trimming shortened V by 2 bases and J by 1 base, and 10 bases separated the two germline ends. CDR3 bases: TGTGCCAGCAGCTTCGGCGGGATATCCTACAATGAGCAGTTCTTC. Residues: CASSFGGISYNEQFF.

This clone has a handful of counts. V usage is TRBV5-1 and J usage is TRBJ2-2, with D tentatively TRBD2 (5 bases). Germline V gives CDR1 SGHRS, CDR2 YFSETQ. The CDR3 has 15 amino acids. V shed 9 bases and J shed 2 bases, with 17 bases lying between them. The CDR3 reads CATRPDEGNTGELFF. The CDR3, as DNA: TGCGCCACCCGGCCGGACGAGGGCAACACCGGGGAGCTGTTTTTT.

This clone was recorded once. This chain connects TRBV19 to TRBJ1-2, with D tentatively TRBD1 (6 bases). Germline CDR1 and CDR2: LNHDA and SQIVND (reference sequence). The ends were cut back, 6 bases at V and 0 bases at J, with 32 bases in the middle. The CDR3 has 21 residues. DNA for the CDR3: TGTGCCAGTAGCAGAACCTCGATGGGGGCCTTCCCATCGCGGTCTAACTATGGCTACACCTTC. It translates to CASSRTSMGAFPSRSNYGYTF.

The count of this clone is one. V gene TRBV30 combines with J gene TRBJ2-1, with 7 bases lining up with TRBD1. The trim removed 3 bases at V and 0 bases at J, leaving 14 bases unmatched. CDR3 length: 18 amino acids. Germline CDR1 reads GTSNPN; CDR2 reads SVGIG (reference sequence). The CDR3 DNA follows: TGTGCCTGGAGACCGGGACAGCCCAGAAGGAGCTCCTACAATGAGCAGTTCTTC. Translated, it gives CAWRPGQPRRSSYNEQFF.

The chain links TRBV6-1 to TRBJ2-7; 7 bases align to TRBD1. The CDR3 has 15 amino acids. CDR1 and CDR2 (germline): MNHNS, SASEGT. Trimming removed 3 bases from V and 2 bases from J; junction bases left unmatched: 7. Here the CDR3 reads CASSESTGEAYEQYF. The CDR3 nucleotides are TGTGCCAGCAGTGAGTCAACAGGGGAAGCCTACGAGCAGTACTTC.

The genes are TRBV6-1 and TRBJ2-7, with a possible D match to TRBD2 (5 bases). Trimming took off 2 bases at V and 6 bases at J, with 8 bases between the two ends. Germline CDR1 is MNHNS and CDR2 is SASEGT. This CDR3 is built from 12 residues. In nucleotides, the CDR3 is TGTGCCAGCAGTGAAAAAAGCGGCGAGCAGTACTTC. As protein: CASSEKSGEQYF.

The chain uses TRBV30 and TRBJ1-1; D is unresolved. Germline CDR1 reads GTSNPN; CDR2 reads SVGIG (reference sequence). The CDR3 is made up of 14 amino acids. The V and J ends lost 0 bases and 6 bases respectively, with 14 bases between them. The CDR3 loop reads CAWSVRPPRAEAFF. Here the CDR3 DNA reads TGTGCCTGGAGTGTACGGCCCCCCCGGGCTGAAGCTTTCTTT.

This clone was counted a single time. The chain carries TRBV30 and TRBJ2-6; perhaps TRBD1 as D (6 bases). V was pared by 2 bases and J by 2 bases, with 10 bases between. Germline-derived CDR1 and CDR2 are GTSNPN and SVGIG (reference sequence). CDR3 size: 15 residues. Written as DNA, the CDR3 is TGTGCCTGGAGTCAGGGGACCCCTGGGGCCAACGTCCTGACTTTC. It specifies CAWSQGTPGANVLTF.

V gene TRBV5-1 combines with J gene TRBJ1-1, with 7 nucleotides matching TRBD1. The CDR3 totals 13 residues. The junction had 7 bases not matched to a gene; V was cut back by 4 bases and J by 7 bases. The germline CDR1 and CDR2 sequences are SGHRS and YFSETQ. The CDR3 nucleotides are TGCGCCAGCAGCCTAACACAGGGGAGTGAAGCTTTCTTT. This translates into CASSLTQGSEAFF.

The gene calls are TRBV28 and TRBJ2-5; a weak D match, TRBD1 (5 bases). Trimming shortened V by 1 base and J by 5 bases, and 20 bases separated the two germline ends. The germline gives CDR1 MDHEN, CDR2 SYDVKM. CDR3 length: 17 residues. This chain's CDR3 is CASSLFIGQGILETQYF. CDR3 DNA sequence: TGTGCCAGCAGTTTATTTATCGGACAAGGGATTCTGGAGACCCAGTACTTC.

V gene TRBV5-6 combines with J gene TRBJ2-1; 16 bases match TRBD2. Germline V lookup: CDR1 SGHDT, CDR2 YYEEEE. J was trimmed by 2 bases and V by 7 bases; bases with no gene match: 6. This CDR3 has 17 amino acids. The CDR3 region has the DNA TGTGCCAGCGAACCGGGACTAGCGGGGGGGCCCTACAATGAGCAGTTCTTC. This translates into CASEPGLAGGPYNEQFF. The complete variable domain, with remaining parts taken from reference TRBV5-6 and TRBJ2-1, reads DAGVTQSPTHLIKTRGQQVTLRCSPKSGHDTVSWYQQALGQGPQFIFQYYEEEERQRGNFPDRFSGHQFPNYSSELNVNALLLGDSALYLCASEPGLAGGPYNEQFFGPGTRLTVL.

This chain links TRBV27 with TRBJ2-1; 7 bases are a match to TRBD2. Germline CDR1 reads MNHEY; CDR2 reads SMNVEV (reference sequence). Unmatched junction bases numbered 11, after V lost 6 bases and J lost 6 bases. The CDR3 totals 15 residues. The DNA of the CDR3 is TGTGCCAGCAGCCTTGGCGGGAGTGGGATCAATGAGCAGTTCTTC. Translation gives CASSLGGSGINEQFF.

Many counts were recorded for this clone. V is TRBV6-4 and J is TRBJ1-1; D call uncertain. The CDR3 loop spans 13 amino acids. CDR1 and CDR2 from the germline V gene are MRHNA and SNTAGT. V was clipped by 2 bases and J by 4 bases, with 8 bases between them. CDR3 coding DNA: TGTGCCAGCAGTGACGAGGGTACCACTGAAGCTTTCTTT. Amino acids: CASSDEGTTEAFF.

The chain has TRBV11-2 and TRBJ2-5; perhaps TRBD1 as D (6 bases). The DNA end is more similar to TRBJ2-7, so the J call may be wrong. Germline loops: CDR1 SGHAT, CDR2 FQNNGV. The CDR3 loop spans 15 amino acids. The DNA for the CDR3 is TGTGCCAGCCGGGTGGGGACAACGAGCTCCTACGAGCAGTACTTC. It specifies CASRVGTTSSYEQYF.

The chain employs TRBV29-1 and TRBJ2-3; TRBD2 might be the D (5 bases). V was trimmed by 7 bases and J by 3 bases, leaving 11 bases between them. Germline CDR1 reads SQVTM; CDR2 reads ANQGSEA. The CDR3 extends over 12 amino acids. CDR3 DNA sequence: TGCAGCGCAACCGAGGGAACAGATACGCAGTATTTT. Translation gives CSATEGTDTQYF.

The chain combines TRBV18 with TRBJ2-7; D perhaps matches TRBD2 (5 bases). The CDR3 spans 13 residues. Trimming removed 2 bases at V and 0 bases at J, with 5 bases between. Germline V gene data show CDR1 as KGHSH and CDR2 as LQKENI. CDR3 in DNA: TGTGCCAGCTCACCAACTAGCTCCTACGAGCAGTACTTC. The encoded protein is CASSPTSSYEQYF.

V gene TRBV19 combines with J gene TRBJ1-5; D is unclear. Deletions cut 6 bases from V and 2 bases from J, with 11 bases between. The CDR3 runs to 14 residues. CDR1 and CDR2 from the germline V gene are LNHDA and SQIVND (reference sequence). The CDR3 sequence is CASRTERRNQPQHF. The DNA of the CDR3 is TGTGCCAGTAGGACGGAGAGGCGCAATCAGCCCCAGCATTTT.

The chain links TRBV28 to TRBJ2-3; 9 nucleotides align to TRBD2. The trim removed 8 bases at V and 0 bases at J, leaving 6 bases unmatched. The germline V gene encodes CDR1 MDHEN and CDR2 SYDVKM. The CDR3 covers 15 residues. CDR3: CASGRREGSTDTQYF. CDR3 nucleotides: TGTGCCAGCGGGAGGCGGGAGGGAAGCACAGATACGCAGTATTTT.

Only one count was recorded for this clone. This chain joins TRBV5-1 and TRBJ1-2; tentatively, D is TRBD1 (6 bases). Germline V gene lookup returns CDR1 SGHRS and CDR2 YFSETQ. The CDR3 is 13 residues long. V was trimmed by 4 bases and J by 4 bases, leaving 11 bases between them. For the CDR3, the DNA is TGCGCCAGCAGCCTTGGACAGTTCTATGGCTACACCTTC. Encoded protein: CASSLGQFYGYTF. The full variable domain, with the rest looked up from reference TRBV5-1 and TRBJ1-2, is KAGVTQTPRYLIKTRGQQVTLSCSPISGHRSVSWYQQTPGQGLQFLFEYFSETQRNKGNFPGRFSGRQFSNSRSEMNVSTLELGDSALYLCASSLGQFYGYTFGSGTRLTVV.

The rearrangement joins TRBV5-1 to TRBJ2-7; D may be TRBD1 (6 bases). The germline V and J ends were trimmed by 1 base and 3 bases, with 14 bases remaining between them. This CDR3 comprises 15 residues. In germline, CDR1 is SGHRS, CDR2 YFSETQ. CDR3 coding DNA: TGCGCCAGCAGCTTGACTACAGGGAAGTTCTACGAGCAGTACTTC. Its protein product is CASSLTTGKFYEQYF.

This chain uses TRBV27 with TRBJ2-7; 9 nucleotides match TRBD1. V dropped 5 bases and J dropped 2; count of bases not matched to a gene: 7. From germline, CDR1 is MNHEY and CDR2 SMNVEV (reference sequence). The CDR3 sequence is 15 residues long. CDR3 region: CASSNLGTGTYEQYF. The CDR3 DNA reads TGTGCCAGCAGTAATCTGGGGACAGGGACCTACGAGCAGTACTTC.

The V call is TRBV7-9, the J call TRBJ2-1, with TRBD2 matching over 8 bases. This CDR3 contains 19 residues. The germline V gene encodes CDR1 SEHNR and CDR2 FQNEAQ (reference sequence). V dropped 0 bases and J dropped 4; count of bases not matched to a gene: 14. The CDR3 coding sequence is TGTGCCAGCAGCTTAGCGGAGATGAAGCGGGGGCACTTATACAATGAGCAGTTCTTC. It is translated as CASSLAEMKRGHLYNEQFF.